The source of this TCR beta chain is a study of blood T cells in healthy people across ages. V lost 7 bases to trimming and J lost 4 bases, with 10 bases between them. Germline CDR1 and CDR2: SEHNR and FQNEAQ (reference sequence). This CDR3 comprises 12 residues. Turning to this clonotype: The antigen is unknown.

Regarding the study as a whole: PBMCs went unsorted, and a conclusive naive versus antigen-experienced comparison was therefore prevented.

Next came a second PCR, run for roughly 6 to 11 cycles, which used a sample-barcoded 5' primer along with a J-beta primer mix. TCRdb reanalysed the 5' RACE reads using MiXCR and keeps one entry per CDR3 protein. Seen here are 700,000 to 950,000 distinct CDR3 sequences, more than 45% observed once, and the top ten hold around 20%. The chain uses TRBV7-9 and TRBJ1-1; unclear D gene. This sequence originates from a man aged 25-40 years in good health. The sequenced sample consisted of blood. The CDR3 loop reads CASTIWGTEAFF. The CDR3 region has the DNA TGTGCCAGCACTATTTGGGGCACTGAAGCTTTCTTT.